Listed below are T cell receptor beta chains from one sample, sequenced in a study of blood T cell repertoires in COVID-19. The table came from immunoSEQ multiplex PCR; TCRdb's copy has only in-frame clones and leaves some out. Here the sample spans about 150,000 clones, approximately 91% being singletons. Sequencing input: peripheral blood. These TCRs come from a woman in her sixties or seventies with acute or convalescent COVID-19. The CDR3 runs from the conserved cysteine through the conserved F or W. Each record gives: V gene, clone size, J gene, D gene, CDR3 protein, CDR3 DNA. The D gene is left open where the match is weak. Not all rows give a size; the values are once, few, many and, for expanded clones, a class.

TRBV5-1,once,TRBJ1-1,TRBD1,CASSLRTGGGFTEAFF,TGCGCCAGCAGCCTAAGGACAGGGGGTGGGTTTACTGAAGCTTTCTTT
TRBV5-1,.,TRBJ2-1,.,CASSPDRPATYNEQFF,TGCGCCAGCAGCCCGGACAGACCTGCCACCTACAATGAGCAGTTCTTC
TRBV6-4,.,TRBJ1-1,TRBD1,CASINRGGRTEAFF,TGTGCCAGCATTAACAGGGGGGGTCGGACTGAAGCTTTCTTT
TRBV6-2/TRBV6-3,once,TRBJ2-6,TRBD1,CASSTPTGAGANVLTF,TGTGCCAGCAGCACGCCGACAGGGGCCGGGGCCAACGTCCTGACTTTC
TRBV9,.,TRBJ1-2,TRBD1,CASSQGTGPNYGYTF,TGTGCCAGCAGTCAAGGGACAGGACCTAACTATGGCTACACCTTC
TRBV11-2,.,TRBJ1-3,.,CASSSEENTIYF,TGTGCCAGCAGCTCGGAGGAAAACACCATATATTTT
TRBV19,.,TRBJ2-1,TRBD2,CASKGGGGYYNEQFF,TGTGCCAGTAAAGGCGGCGGGGGGTACTACAATGAGCAGTTCTTC
TRBV7-9,.,TRBJ2-2,TRBD1,CASSEGQGAIGELFF,TGTGCCAGCAGCGAAGGACAGGGGGCGATCGGGGAGCTGTTTTTT
TRBV27,.,TRBJ1-5,TRBD1,CASSSYRGHQPQHF,TGTGCCAGCAGTTCGTACAGGGGGCATCAGCCCCAGCATTTT
TRBV7-6,.,TRBJ2-3,TRBD1,CASSSRQGADTQYF,TGTGCCAGCAGCTCTAGACAGGGAGCAGATACGCAGTATTTT
TRBV5-6,once,TRBJ1-2,.,CASSLLNRVDPQWGYTF,TGTGCCAGCAGCTTGTTAAACAGGGTGGATCCTCAGTGGGGCTACACCTTC
TRBV24-1,.,TRBJ2-1,.,CATSDWALGEHNEQFF,TGTGCCACCAGTGACTGGGCCCTCGGGGAACACAATGAGCAGTTCTTC
TRBV19,.,TRBJ1-1,TRBD1,CASSMVTGQGNTEAFF,TGTGCCAGCAGTATGGTCACCGGACAGGGGAACACTGAAGCTTTCTTT
TRBV11-1,.,TRBJ1-1,.,CASSLPGVSEAFF,TGTGCCAGCAGCTTGCCAGGGGTCTCTGAAGCTTTCTTT
TRBV3-1/TRBV3-2,.,TRBJ1-6,TRBD1,CASSLWTGVNSPLHF,TGTGCCAGCAGCCTTTGGACAGGGGTTAATTCACCCCTCCACTTT
TRBV28,.,TRBJ2-1,TRBD2,CAIGTRLFF,TGTGCCATCGGGACTAGGTTATTCTTC
TRBV6-1,.,TRBJ1-4,TRBD1,CASSDGTGSLFF,TGTGCCAGCAGTGACGGGACAGGGTCCCTGTTTTTT
TRBV30,.,TRBJ2-7,TRBD1,CAWDRVSSYEQYF,TGTGCCTGGGACAGGGTGAGCTCCTACGAGCAGTACTTC
TRBV9,.,TRBJ2-3,TRBD2,CASSATSGGLFTDTQYF,TGTGCCAGCAGCGCCACTAGCGGGGGCCTATTCACAGATACGCAGTATTTT
TRBV4-1,.,TRBJ1-2,TRBD1,CASSPTGDRYGYTF,TGCGCCAGCAGCCCGACAGGGGATAGGTATGGCTACACCTTC
TRBV6-1,.,TRBJ1-6,.,CASSEAGVNSPLHF,TGTGCCAGCAGTGAGGCAGGCGTTAATTCACCCCTCCACTTT
TRBV10-3,.,TRBJ1-3,.,CAISSSGSGNTIYF,TGTGCCATCAGTTCATCAGGGTCGGGAAACACCATATATTTT
TRBV11-2,.,TRBJ1-2,.,CASSPPGQRYGYTF,TGTGCCAGCAGCCCGCCAGGACAGCGATATGGCTACACCTTC
TRBV14,.,TRBJ1-1,TRBD1,CASSRTGVFNTEAFF,TGTGCCAGCAGCCGCACAGGGGTCTTCAACACTGAAGCTTTCTTT
TRBV6-5,.,TRBJ1-5,TRBD1,CASGDRNSLNQPQHF,TGTGCCAGCGGGGACAGAAACTCACTCAATCAGCCCCAGCATTTT
TRBV7-7,.,TRBJ2-5,.,CASSPGTAQETQYF,TGTGCTAGCAGCCCAGGGACTGCCCAAGAGACCCAGTACTTC
TRBV27,.,TRBJ1-1,.,CASRRDGTLNTEAFF,TGTGCCAGCAGGCGGGACGGTACATTGAACACTGAAGCTTTCTTT
TRBV28,.,TRBJ2-3,TRBD2,CASKSGGAADTQYF,TGTGCCAGCAAGAGCGGGGGGGCTGCAGATACGCAGTATTTT
TRBV9,.,TRBJ1-1,.,CASSPGGRGTEAFF,TGTGCCAGCTCTCCGGGAGGGAGAGGGACTGAAGCTTTCTTT
TRBV18,.,TRBJ1-4,.,CASSIVTATNEKLFF,TGTGCCAGCTCCATTGTCACTGCAACTAATGAAAAACTGTTTTTT
TRBV30,.,TRBJ2-3,TRBD2,CAWSRGVDTQYF,TGTGCCTGGAGCCGGGGGGTAGATACGCAGTATTTT
TRBV30,.,TRBJ2-7,TRBD1,CAWSVGSLVTGGANSQYF,TGTGCCTGGAGTGTAGGGTCTTTAGTCACAGGGGGCGCGAATTCGCAGTACTTC